These 27 T cell receptor beta chains share one sample of origin, sequenced in a study of T cell repertoires in cytomegalovirus infection. The antigens of these receptors remain unknown. Each CDR3 protein gets one entry after TCRdb re-called the reads with MiXCR. The sample yields fewer than 200,000 distinct CDR3 sequences, less than 25% seen once. This material consisted of CD8+ T cells from cultured PBMCs, taken from culture after CMV antigen stimulation. The receptors were sampled from a human donor in good health (CMV status not recorded). Some clones in this sample may be carry-over from other donors' samples.

The chain links TRBV6-1 to TRBJ2-7; no firm D call. The CDR3 is 14 residues long. Per the germline V gene, CDR1 is MNHNS and CDR2 is SASEGT. V was trimmed by 4 bases and J by 3 bases, leaving 13 bases between them. For the CDR3, the DNA is TGTGCCAGCAGTGGAGCCACACCAGACTACGAGCAGTACTTC. Protein product: CASSGATPDYEQYF.

The rearrangement uses TRBV7-8 and TRBJ1-1; TRBD1 matches at 9 bases. The CDR3 is made up of 16 amino acids. The germline V gene has CDR1 SGHVS and CDR2 FQNEAQ. With 0 bases clipped from V and 6 bases from J, the junction kept 8 bases outside the gene matches. The CDR3 DNA is TGTGCCAGCAGCTTAGCCGACAGGGGGTGGATGGCTGAAGCTTTCTTT. Amino acid sequence: CASSLADRGWMAEAFF.

J is TRBJ2-7 and V is TRBV10-3; D perhaps matches TRBD2 (5 bases). Trimming stripped 4 bases from V and 2 bases from J, with 12 bases between. Per the germline V gene, CDR1 is ENHRY and CDR2 is SYGVKD. This CDR3 is built from 14 residues. The CDR3 protein is CAISGQEDPYEQYF. The CDR3 region has the DNA TGTGCCATCAGTGGGCAGGAGGACCCCTACGAGCAGTACTTC.

The chain has TRBV7-6 and TRBJ2-5; D is possibly TRBD1 (5 bases). Germline CDR1 SGHVS, CDR2 FNYEAQ. The CDR3 contains 14 residues. Trimming took off 0 bases at V and 3 bases at J, with 8 bases between the two ends. In nucleotides, the CDR3 is TGTGCCAGCAGCTTAGCGCAGGGCGAAGAGACCCAGTACTTC. This sequence encodes CASSLAQGEETQYF. Supplemented by reference TRBV7-6 and TRBJ2-5, the full variable domain reads GAGVSQSPRYKVTKRGQDVALRCDPISGHVSLYWYRQALGQGPEFLTYFNYEAQQDKSGLPNDRFSAERPEGSISTLTIQRTEQRDSAMYRCASSLAQGEETQYFGPGTRLLVL.

The rearrangement joins TRBV7-9 to TRBJ1-1, with 9 bases identical to TRBD1. Unmatched junction bases numbered 7, after V lost 5 bases and J lost 6 bases. The length of the CDR3 is 14 residues. CDR1 and CDR2 (germline): SEHNR, FQNEAQ (reference sequence). The CDR3 sequence is CASSPRQGGPEAFF. The CDR3 DNA is TGTGCCAGCAGCCCTCGACAGGGGGGACCTGAAGCTTTCTTT.

Only a few counts were recorded for this clonotype. The chain is built from TRBV6-8 and TRBJ2-1; no clear D. From germline, CDR1 is MNHGY and CDR2 SAAAGT. The CDR3 consists of 16 residues. The V end lost 5 bases, the J end lost 5 bases, and 19 bases lay between the germline ends. Here the CDR3 DNA reads TGTGCCAGCAGTCCCCCCCCGAAGCTGGTGCACAATGAGCAGTTCTTC. Its translation: CASSPPPKLVHNEQFF.

The V gene is TRBV11-2, the J gene TRBJ2-1, with D maybe TRBD2 (6 bases). The CDR3 is made up of 15 amino acids. Per the germline V gene, CDR1 is SGHAT and CDR2 is FQNNGV. V gave up 5 bases and J gave up 4 bases, with 15 bases separating them. The CDR3 nucleotides read TGTGCCAGCAGCACCGGGACTGCGGATTACAATGAGCAGTTCTTC. Encoded protein: CASSTGTADYNEQFF.

This clonotype has only one observation. J is TRBJ1-5 and V is TRBV27; a possible D gene is TRBD1 (5 bases). Germline CDR1 reads MNHEY; CDR2 reads SMNVEV (reference sequence). The CDR3 runs 14 residues. V lost 2 bases and J lost 3, with 8 bases in between. In nucleotides, the CDR3 is TGTGCCAGCAGTTTACAGGGCCCCAATCAGCCCCAGCATTTT. Its translation is CASSLQGPNQPQHF.

The V and J genes are TRBV7-2 and TRBJ2-7; D not certain. V was clipped by 5 bases and J by 6 bases, with 11 bases between them. This CDR3 has 12 amino acids. CDR1 and CDR2 (germline): SGHTA, FQGNSA. Here the CDR3 DNA reads TGTGCCAGCAGCCCTACGGCTAGCGAGCAGTACTTC. Translation: CASSPTASEQYF. The full variable domain, with the rest looked up from reference TRBV7-2 and TRBJ2-7, is GAGVSQSPSNKVTEKGKDVELRCDPISGHTALYWYRQSLGQGLEFLIYFQGNSAPDKSGLPSDRFSAERTGGSVSTLTIQRTQQEDSAVYLCASSPTASEQYFGPGTRLTVT.

A note on this clonotype: Because the CDR3 is missing its conserved closing phenylalanine or tryptophan, this is likely a read error. CDR3 nucleotides: TGTGCCAGCAGCTTAGGGCTCAGGGAATTAGAGACCCAGTACTTG. It translates to CASSLGLRELETQYL. The chain carries TRBV7-8 and TRBJ2-5; D is perhaps TRBD1 (5 bases). Germline V lookup: CDR1 SGHVS, CDR2 FQNEAQ. Deletions cut 1 base from V and 4 bases from J, with 13 bases between. CDR3 size: 15 residues.

This clonotype was seen a handful of times. The chain carries TRBV28 and TRBJ2-1, with 7 bases matching TRBD1. The CDR3 runs 13 residues. Germline V CDR1 and CDR2: MDHEN, SYDVKM. Trimming took 8 bases from V and 9 from J; bases not matched to a gene: 10. The CDR3 DNA follows: TGTGCCAGCCAGGCAGGGGGAAGGGGTGAGCAGTTCTTC. Translating gives CASQAGGRGEQFF.

The chain has TRBV6-2 or TRBV6-3 and TRBJ1-2; D ambiguous. V shed 0 bases and J shed 8 bases, with 16 bases lying between them. The length of the CDR3 is 15 residues. Germline V lookup: CDR1 MNHEY, CDR2 SVGEGT. In nucleotides, the CDR3 is TGTGCCAGCAGTTACTCTGAACAGTTCCAAGGCGGCTACACCTTC. Protein product: CASSYSEQFQGGYTF.

This clonotype was observed a handful of times. The chain joins TRBV7-9 to TRBJ1-1; the D is unclear. CDR3 length: 13 amino acids. The germline CDR1 and CDR2 sequences are SEHNR and FQNEAQ (reference sequence). V was shortened by 3 bases and J by 0 bases, with 5 bases between the two germline ends. The CDR3 spells CASSLVMNTEAFF. The CDR3 bases are TGTGCCAGCAGCTTGGTCATGAACACTGAAGCTTTCTTT.

In regard to this clonotype: This could be a read error, since a much larger clone is one nucleotide away. V and J are TRBV5-1 and TRBJ2-7, with TRBD1 matching 8 bases. The CDR3 covers 15 residues. CDR1 SGHRS and CDR2 YFSETQ come from the germline V gene. The CDR3, as DNA: TGCGTCAGCAGTGAAGGGACAGGATATTCCTACGAGCAGTACTTC. As protein: CVSSEGTGYSYEQYF.

This clonotype was seen only a few times. The J gene is TRBJ1-1, the V gene TRBV28; tentatively, D is TRBD1 (5 bases). The CDR3 runs to 14 residues. Deletions cut 2 bases from V and 7 bases from J, with 14 bases between. Per the germline V gene, CDR1 is MDHEN and CDR2 is SYDVKM. DNA of the CDR3: TGTGCCAGCAGTTTACGTCAGGGCCTACTTGAAGCTTTCTTT. This sequence encodes CASSLRQGLLEAFF.

The chain combines TRBV7-9 with TRBJ1-2, with 7 bases matching TRBD1. Germline V gene sequence: CDR1 SEHNR, CDR2 FQNEAQ (reference sequence). V shed 8 bases and J 8 bases; nucleotides not matched to a gene: 17. The CDR3 consists of 15 residues. CDR3: CASLAVGQEAKGYTF. The CDR3 DNA sequence: TGTGCCAGCCTCGCGGTTGGACAGGAAGCGAAAGGCTACACCTTC.

This chain joins TRBV6-6 and TRBJ1-6; D is unclear. Trimming cost V 5 bases and J 4 bases, with 9 bases left between them. CDR1 is MNHNY, CDR2 SVGAGI, per germline (reference sequence). The CDR3 consists of 14 residues. The CDR3 region is CASSSGPYNSPLHF. CDR3 in DNA: TGTGCCAGCAGTAGCGGGCCTTATAATTCACCCCTCCACTTT.

V gene TRBV5-6 combines with J gene TRBJ2-7, with 9 bases that match TRBD2. The germline CDR1 and CDR2 sequences are SGHDT and YYEEEE. CDR3 length equals 16 residues. The J segment lost 1 base and the V segment lost 2 bases, leaving 7 bases of the junction unmatched. CDR3 protein: CASSFRELAGSYEQYF. The CDR3 bases are TGTGCCAGCAGCTTCAGGGAGCTAGCGGGGTCCTACGAGCAGTACTTC. Based on the CDR3 plus reference TRBV5-6 and TRBJ2-7, the full variable domain is DAGVTQSPTHLIKTRGQQVTLRCSPKSGHDTVSWYQQALGQGPQFIFQYYEEEERQRGNFPDRFSGHQFPNYSSELNVNALLLGDSALYLCASSFRELAGSYEQYFGPGTRLTVT.

This clonotype was observed a few times. The chain couples TRBV24-1 to TRBJ1-2; TRBD1 matches at 8 bases. CDR1 is KGHDR and CDR2 is SFDVKD in the germline V gene. The CDR3 has 14 amino acids. With V trimmed by 3 bases and J by 4 bases, 3 bases remained unmatched. Here the CDR3 reads CATSDGTGLYGYTF. The DNA for the CDR3 is TGTGCCACCAGTGATGGGACAGGCCTCTATGGCTACACCTTC.

This sequence joins TRBV12-3 or TRBV12-4 and TRBJ2-5; the match to TRBD1 covers 8 bases. CDR3 length: 13 amino acids. V was clipped by 6 bases and J by 2 bases; unmatched bases: 2. The CDR3 protein is CASRRTGQETQYF. The DNA for the CDR3 is TGTGCCAGCAGGAGGACAGGGCAAGAGACCCAGTACTTC.

The chain combines TRBV13 with TRBJ1-4, with D possibly being TRBD1 (5 bases). V was pared by 4 bases and J by 8 bases, with 26 bases between. Germline CDR1 PRHDT, CDR2 FYEKMQ (reference sequence). This CDR3 is 18 amino acids long. In DNA form, the CDR3 reads TGTGCCAGCAGCTCCTCCGGGCTTGCCAGGGCCAGCGAGGAAAAACTGTTTTTT. Its protein product is CASSSSGLARASEEKLFF. The variable domain in full, completed from reference TRBV13 and TRBJ1-4, reads AAGVIQSPRHLIKEKRETATLKCYPIPRHDTVYWYQQGPGQDPQFLISFYEKMQSDKGSIPDRFSAQQFSDYHSELNMSSLELGDSALYFCASSSSGLARASEEKLFFGSGTQLSVL.

This clonotype was found a few times. V and J are TRBV7-6 and TRBJ1-1; D gene ambiguous. V was cut by 10 bases and J by 1 base, with 13 bases left in between. Germline CDR1 reads SGHVS; CDR2 reads FNYEAQ. The CDR3 extends over 13 amino acids. CDR3 region: CATMDQKNTEAFF. The CDR3 nucleotides read TGTGCCACCATGGACCAGAAGAACACTGAAGCTTTCTTT.

In this sample, this clonotype turned up many times. The chain has TRBV7-8 and TRBJ2-4; D may be TRBD2 (6 bases). The germline CDR1 and CDR2 sequences are SGHVS and FQNEAQ. Deletions cut 3 bases from V and 0 bases from J, with 15 bases between. The CDR3 extends over 17 amino acids. The CDR3 DNA reads TGTGCCAGCAGCTTTACAAAGGCGGGGCTAGCCAAAAACATTCAGTACTTC. Encoded protein: CASSFTKAGLAKNIQYF.

The chain has TRBV10-3 and TRBJ1-5; D gene unclear. This CDR3 has 12 residues. The V gene lost 9 bases and the J gene lost 4 bases, with 10 bases spanning the gap. Germline values: CDR1 ENHRY, CDR2 SYGVKD. CDR3: CAIGQDNQPQHF. DNA for the CDR3: TGTGCCATAGGGCAGGATAATCAGCCCCAGCATTTT.

This clonotype appeared once. V gene TRBV7-2 combines with J gene TRBJ2-3; 7 bases agree with TRBD2. Unmatched junction bases numbered 6, after V lost 3 bases and J lost 0 bases. The CDR3 is made up of 16 amino acids. CDR1 is SGHTA, CDR2 FQGNSA, per germline. The CDR3 sequence: CASSFSGVVSTDTQYF. The CDR3 region has the DNA TGTGCCAGCAGCTTCAGCGGGGTTGTCAGCACAGATACGCAGTATTTT.

This clonotype appeared a few times. The chain has TRBV7-9 and TRBJ2-7; D tentatively reads TRBD1 or TRBD2 (5 bases each). This CDR3 spans 15 amino acids. The germline CDR1 and CDR2 sequences are SEHNR and FQNEAQ (reference sequence). V gave up 3 bases and J gave up 5 bases, with 17 bases separating them. The DNA for the CDR3 is TGTGCCAGCAGCTTCACAAGCAGGGAGAGAAACGAGCAGTACTTC. Encoded protein: CASSFTSRERNEQYF.

This clonotype was detected ten times or more. The CDR3 here is CASSGRNTEAFF. CDR3 sequence (DNA): TGTGCCAGCAGTGGGAGGAACACTGAAGCTTTCTTT. The chain recombines TRBV6-1 with TRBJ1-1; no firm D call. Per the germline V gene, CDR1 is MNHNS and CDR2 is SASEGT. Between the trimmed V and J ends, which lost 4 bases and 1 base, there was a span of 4 bases. This CDR3 is 12 amino acids long.